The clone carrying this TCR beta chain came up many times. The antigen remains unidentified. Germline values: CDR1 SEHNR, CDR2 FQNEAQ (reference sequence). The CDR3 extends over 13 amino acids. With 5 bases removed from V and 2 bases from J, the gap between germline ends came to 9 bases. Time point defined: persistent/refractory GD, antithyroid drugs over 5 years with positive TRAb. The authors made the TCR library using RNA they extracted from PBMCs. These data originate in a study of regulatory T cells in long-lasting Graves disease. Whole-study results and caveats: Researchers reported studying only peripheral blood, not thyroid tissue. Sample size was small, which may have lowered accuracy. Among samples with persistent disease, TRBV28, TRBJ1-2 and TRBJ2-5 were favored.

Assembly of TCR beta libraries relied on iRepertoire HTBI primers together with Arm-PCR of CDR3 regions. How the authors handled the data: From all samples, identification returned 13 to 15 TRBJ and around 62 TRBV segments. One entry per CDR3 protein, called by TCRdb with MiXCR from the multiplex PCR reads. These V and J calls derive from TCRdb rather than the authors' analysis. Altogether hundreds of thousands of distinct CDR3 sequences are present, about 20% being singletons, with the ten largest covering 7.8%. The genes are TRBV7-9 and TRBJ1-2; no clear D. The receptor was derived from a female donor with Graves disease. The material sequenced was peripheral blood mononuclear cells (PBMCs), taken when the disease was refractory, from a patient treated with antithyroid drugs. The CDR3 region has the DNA TGTGCCAGCAGCAATACACTGAACTATGGCTACACCTTC. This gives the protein CASSNTLNYGYTF.